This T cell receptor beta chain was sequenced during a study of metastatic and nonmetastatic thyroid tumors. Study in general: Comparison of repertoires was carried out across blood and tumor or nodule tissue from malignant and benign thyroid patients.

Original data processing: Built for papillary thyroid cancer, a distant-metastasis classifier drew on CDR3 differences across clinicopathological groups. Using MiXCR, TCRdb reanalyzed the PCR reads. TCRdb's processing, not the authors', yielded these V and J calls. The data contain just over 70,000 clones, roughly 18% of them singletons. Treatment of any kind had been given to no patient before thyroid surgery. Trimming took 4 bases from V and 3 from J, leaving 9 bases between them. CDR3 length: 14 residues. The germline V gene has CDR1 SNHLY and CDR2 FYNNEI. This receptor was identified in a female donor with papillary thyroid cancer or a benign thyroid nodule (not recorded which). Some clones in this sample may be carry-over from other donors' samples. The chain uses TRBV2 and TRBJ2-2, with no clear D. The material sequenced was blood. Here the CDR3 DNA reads TGTGCCAGCAGTGTAGAGCAGTACACCGGGGAGCTGTTTTTT. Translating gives CASSVEQYTGELFF.